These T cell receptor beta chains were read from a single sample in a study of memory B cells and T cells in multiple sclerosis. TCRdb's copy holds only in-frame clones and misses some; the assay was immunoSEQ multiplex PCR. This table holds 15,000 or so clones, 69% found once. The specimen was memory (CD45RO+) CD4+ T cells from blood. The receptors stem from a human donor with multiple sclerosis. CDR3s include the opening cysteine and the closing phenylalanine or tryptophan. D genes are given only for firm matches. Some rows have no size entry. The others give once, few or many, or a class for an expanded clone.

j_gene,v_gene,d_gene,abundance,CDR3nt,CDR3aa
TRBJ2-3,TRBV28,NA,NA,TGTGCCAGCACCTCGAGGAAGGATACGCAGTATTTT,CASTSRKDTQYF
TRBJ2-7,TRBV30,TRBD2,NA,TGTGCCTGGACCCCAAAAGGGACTAGCGGGCTTCAGTACTTC,CAWTPKGTSGLQYF
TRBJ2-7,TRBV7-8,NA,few,TGTGCCAGCAGCTTATCCCAGGGCTACGAGCAGTACTTC,CASSLSQGYEQYF
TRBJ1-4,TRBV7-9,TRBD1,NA,TGTGCCAGCAGCTCCACCGGGACAGGGGATGAAAAACTGTTTTTT,CASSSTGTGDEKLFF
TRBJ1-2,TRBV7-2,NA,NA,TGTGCCAGCAGCTTAGGGACTTCTAACCACTATGGCTACACCTTC,CASSLGTSNHYGYTF
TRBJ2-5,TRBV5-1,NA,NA,TGCGCCAGCAGCTTGCAAGCTAGTGGGGAGACCCAGTACTTC,CASSLQASGETQYF
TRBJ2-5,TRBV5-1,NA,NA,TGCGCCAGCAGCTTGGACGGGGTTGGGGAGACCCAGTACTTC,CASSLDGVGETQYF
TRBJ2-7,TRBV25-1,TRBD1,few,TGTGCCAGCAGTGAATTAGGGACAGCGCTATACGAGCAGTACTTC,CASSELGTALYEQYF
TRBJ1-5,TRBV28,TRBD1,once,TGTGCCAGCGGACCCGGACAGGGGGGTCAGCCCCAGCATTTT,CASGPGQGGQPQHF
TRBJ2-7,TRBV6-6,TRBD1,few,TGTGCCAGCAGGAAGGGGACAGGGGATGGGTACGAGCAGTACTTC,CASRKGTGDGYEQYF
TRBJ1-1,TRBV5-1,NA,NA,TGCGCCAGCAGCTTGGCCGAGGGTAGCACTGAAGCTTTCTTT,CASSLAEGSTEAFF
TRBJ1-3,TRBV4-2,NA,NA,TGTGCCAGCAGCCAAGATCTAAGGACACCCGGAAACACCATATATTTT,CASSQDLRTPGNTIYF
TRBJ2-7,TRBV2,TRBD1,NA,TGTGCCAGCAGTAGAGGGGGCTTAAGCTCCTACGAGCAGTACTTC,CASSRGGLSSYEQYF
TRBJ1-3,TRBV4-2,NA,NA,TGTGCCAGCAGCCAAGATGTCGGTAGGGGATCTGGAAACACCATATATTTT,CASSQDVGRGSGNTIYF
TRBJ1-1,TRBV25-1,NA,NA,TGTGCCAGCAGTGAATCTAGGACGGGGATAAACACTGAAGCTTTCTTT,CASSESRTGINTEAFF
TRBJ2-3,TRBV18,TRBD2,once,TGTGCCAGCTCACCCCGACTAGCGGTTCCCGGGGATACGCAGTATTTT,CASSPRLAVPGDTQYF